This T cell receptor beta chain was recovered during a study of shared clonotypes between healthy human individuals. Study-level information: A couple of female and a few male donors aged 18 to 49 were enrolled. Findings of the study overall: With few donors, the genetic and exposure-history diversity represented was limited.

Genomic DNA per cell subset filled all wells of several immunoSEQ plates. The repertoire was sequenced with immunoSEQ multiplex PCR; TCRdb's copy has only in-frame clones and lacks some. The repertoire holds more than 2 million clones, with 85% to 95% as singletons. Germline-derived CDR1 and CDR2 are KGHSH and LQKENI. The CDR3 totals 16 residues. The V end was cut by 3 bases, the J end by 4 bases, with 17 bases between. On this clone itself: No antigen is known for it.

Naive CD45RA+ and memory CD45RA-negative subsets were split from CD4+ cells. Material for sequencing was naive CD4+ T cells sorted from blood. Subset specified: CD45RA+ positively selected. This chain uses TRBV18 with TRBJ2-3; possibly TRBD1 for D (5 bases). The source of this sequence is a man younger than 35 in good health. The CDR3: CASSPPTVGGADTQYF. The CDR3, as DNA: TGTGCCAGCTCACCCCCGACAGTTGGTGGAGCAGATACGCAGTATTTT.